The rows below give T cell receptor beta chains drawn from one sample of a study of identical twins. Via MiXCR, TCRdb re-called the 5' RACE reads, giving one row per CDR3 protein. The sample includes some 260,000 distinct CDR3 sequences, around 15% seen only once; the top ten take around 8.3%. Sequenced material: memory (CD45RO+) T cells sorted from blood. The receptors shown here come from a woman younger than 35 in good health. Both conserved end residues are part of each CDR3. D genes are given only for firm matches. The listing skips clone size in some rows; elsewhere it reads once, few, many or a size class.

v_gene	j_gene	d_gene	abundance	CDR3nt	CDR3aa
TRBV6-2/TRBV6-3	TRBJ2-7	-	few	TGTGCCAGCAACAAGGGACGGTCTACCAACGAGCAGTACTTC	CASNKGRSTNEQYF
TRBV27	TRBJ2-5	-	few	TGTGCCAGCAGTTTATTGGCAGCCGGGGGGACAGTAAGGGAGACCCAGTACTTC	CASSLLAAGGTVRETQYF
TRBV6-1	TRBJ2-7	TRBD2	many	TGTGCCAGCAGGCGCACTAGCGGGGAGTCCTACGAGCAGTACTTC	CASRRTSGESYEQYF
TRBV20-1	TRBJ2-1	TRBD2	-	TGCAGTGCTAGGGGACTAGCGGGGGATTTTGAGCAGTTCTTC	CSARGLAGDFEQFF
TRBV6-2/TRBV6-3	TRBJ1-1	-	-	TGTGCCAGCAGTTCCATATTCCGGGATACTGAAGCTTTCTTT	CASSSIFRDTEAFF
TRBV4-2	TRBJ1-4	-	many	TGTGCCAGCAGCCAAGCTGCAGGGCAGGAAAAACTGTTTTTT	CASSQAAGQEKLFF
TRBV20-1	TRBJ1-1	TRBD1	few	TGCAGTCCTGGACAGGGCCTCATGAACACTGAAGCTTTCTTT	CSPGQGLMNTEAFF
TRBV20-1	TRBJ2-1	TRBD2	many	TGCAGTGCTAGAGATGGGGCCAGACTAGCGGGGGATGAGCAGTTCTTC	CSARDGARLAGDEQFF
TRBV7-8	TRBJ2-7	-	few	TGTGCCAGCAGCCTTAAACGGCATGGTGGGAACTACGAGCAGTACTTC	CASSLKRHGGNYEQYF
TRBV7-2	TRBJ2-1	TRBD2	-	TGTGCCAGCAGCAGCCTAGCGGCCATTTACAATGAGCAGTTCTTC	CASSSLAAIYNEQFF
TRBV6-5	TRBJ1-1	-	-	TGTGCCAGCAGTTACGGCAGACCCATGAACACTGAAGCTTTCTTT	CASSYGRPMNTEAFF
TRBV5-6	TRBJ2-5	-	few	TGTGCCAGCCTCCGGCGAGTGCAGGAGACCCAGTACTTC	CASLRRVQETQYF
TRBV18	TRBJ1-1	-	few	TGTGCCAGCTCACCGAATACTTGGGGGACTGAAGCTTTCTTT	CASSPNTWGTEAFF
TRBV20-1	TRBJ2-5	-	few	TGCAGTGCTAGTAGGTCCGTTCACCAAGAGACCCAGTACTTC	CSASRSVHQETQYF
TRBV7-8	TRBJ2-5	-	few	TGTGCCAGCAGCTTAATATCAGGGGGAGGGACCCAGTACTTC	CASSLISGGGTQYF
TRBV20-1	TRBJ1-3	-	many	TGCAGTGCTAACCAGGGTGGGGCTGGAAACACCATATATTTT	CSANQGGAGNTIYF
TRBV20-1	TRBJ2-5	-	many	TGCAGTGCGGAGGGGTACCAAGAGACCCAGTACTTC	CSAEGYQETQYF
TRBV20-1	TRBJ2-2	-	-	TGCAGTGCTAGACAGGGGCCCTCCTCACACACCGGGGAGCTGTTTTTT	CSARQGPSSHTGELFF
TRBV9	TRBJ2-1	TRBD1	many	TGTGCCAGCAGCGTACAGGGGGCGCAGGTCAATGAGCAGTTCTTC	CASSVQGAQVNEQFF
TRBV3-1	TRBJ2-2	-	-	TGTGCCAGCAGCCAAGATAATGCAAACACCGGGGAGCTGTTTTTT	CASSQDNANTGELFF
TRBV13	TRBJ2-7	-	-	TGTGCCAGCAGCCCAAGGAGGCAGTCCTACGAGCAGTACTTC	CASSPRRQSYEQYF
TRBV10-1	TRBJ2-2	-	few	TGCGCCAGCAGTATGGTGGGGGAAACCGGGGAGCTGTTTTTT	CASSMVGETGELFF
TRBV10-3	TRBJ2-7	TRBD1	-	TGTGCCAGCCGGGACAGGGGGAGCTCCTACGAGCAGTACTTC	CASRDRGSSYEQYF
TRBV19	TRBJ1-2	-	-	TGTGCCAGTAGTATGACTGGGCAGGGAAGAGGCTACACCTTC	CASSMTGQGRGYTF
TRBV15	TRBJ1-4	-	once	TGTGCCACCAGCAGAGATCAATATGAAAAACTGTTTTTT	CATSRDQYEKLFF
TRBV7-9	TRBJ2-7	TRBD2	many	TGTGCCAGCAGCTCCCTAGCGGGAGTAGCCGAGCAGTACTTC	CASSSLAGVAEQYF
TRBV3-1	TRBJ2-7	-	-	TGTGCCAGCAGCCAACTTTCCTGGGGCGGGGCAACCTACGAGCAGTACTTC	CASSQLSWGGATYEQYF
TRBV27	TRBJ2-2	-	few	TGTGCCAGCCTTCGAAGGGCAGGGAATCCCGGGGAGCTGTTTTTT	CASLRRAGNPGELFF
TRBV3-1	TRBJ2-7	-	many	TGTGCCAGCAGCTCAACAAGTTACGAGCAGTACTTC	CASSSTSYEQYF
TRBV15	TRBJ1-1	TRBD1	few	TGTGCCACCAGCAGCAACAGGGGCAGGAGCGCTGAAGCTTTCTTT	CATSSNRGRSAEAFF
TRBV4-1	TRBJ2-1	-	once	TGCGCCAGCAGCCTAACAGGGATCCAGAATGAGCAGTTCTTC	CASSLTGIQNEQFF
TRBV14	TRBJ2-1	TRBD2	-	TGTGCCAGCAGCGGGACTAGTGTCTATGAGCAGTTCTTC	CASSGTSVYEQFF
TRBV25-1	TRBJ1-4	-	-	TGTGCCAGCAGTGAATCGTCAGGGGCTGGGGATGAAAAACTGTTTTTT	CASSESSGAGDEKLFF
TRBV7-7	TRBJ2-7	-	-	TGTGCTAGCAGCGTGGACTCCTACGAGCAGTACTTC	CASSVDSYEQYF